Sequencing of this T cell receptor (beta chain) was carried out in a study of blood T cells in healthy people across ages. Study-level background: About one barcoded TCR beta cDNA was captured per two T cells. Study-wide findings and caveats: There were more naive CD4+ cells and higher diversity in long-lived donors than in aged donors. The diversity estimates, figures obtained from one million T cells, were considered underestimates. Changes in expanded clonotypes were possibly confounded, as the CMV status of donors was unknown.

About this clonotype itself: Its antigen is unknown.

Germline V gives CDR1 SNHLY, CDR2 FYNNEI. The CDR3 has 15 residues. The junction had 6 bases not matched to a gene; V was cut back by 7 bases and J by 4 bases. The second PCR ran roughly 6 to 11 cycles with a sample-barcoded 5' primer and J-beta primers. A single record per CDR3 protein comes from TCRdb applying MiXCR to the 5' RACE reads. The sample records more than 1 million distinct CDR3 sequences, more than 35% being singletons. The chain is built from TRBV2 and TRBJ2-3; 12 bases are shared with TRBD2. This TCR was recovered from a woman in her sixties in good health. Sequenced sample: blood. The CDR3 sequence: CASKRGTSGPDTQYF. CDR3 DNA: TGTGCCAGCAAGCGTGGGACTAGCGGGCCAGATACGCAGTATTTT.